What follows are 27 T cell receptor beta chains derived from one specimen sequenced in a study of T-cell reconstitution after alpha-beta-depleted transplantation in children. The authors prepared the TCRbeta library with unique molecular identifiers. MiXCR was run by TCRdb on the PCR reads, yielding one entry per CDR3 protein. The table has about 260,000 distinct CDR3 sequences, roughly 8.2% seen once. The source material was PBMCs, mostly from graft donor cells, sampled 180 days after TCRalphabeta/CD19-depleted stem cell transplant. Source of these receptors: a male patient aged 10 to 17 who had a stem cell transplant for acute lymphoblastic leukemia, so the T cells may come from the graft donor.

This clonotype has at least ten counts. The chain's CDR3 is CASSLEPGGTDTQYF. DNA for the CDR3: TGCGCCAGCAGCTTGGAACCAGGCGGCACAGATACGCAGTATTTT. V is TRBV5-1 and J is TRBJ2-3; D is uncertain. Trimming took 0 bases from V and 1 from J, leaving 9 bases between them. CDR1 SGHRS and CDR2 YFSETQ come from the germline V gene. There are 15 residues in the CDR3.

In its sample, this clonotype was seen many times. V is TRBV9 and J is TRBJ2-7, with D tentatively TRBD1 or TRBD2 (5 bases each). This CDR3 has 14 residues. Germline CDR1 is SGDLS and CDR2 is YYNGEE. V lost 4 bases, J lost 3 bases, and 14 bases lay in between. CDR3 DNA: TGTGCCAGCAGCTTGGGGGTTCAGGGCTACGAGCAGTACTTC. Its protein product is CASSLGVQGYEQYF.

In the case of this clonotype: With a much larger clone just one base away, this may be a read error. The chain links TRBV5-6 to TRBJ2-7; D not resolved. The CDR3 totals 15 residues. Germline CDR1 reads SGHDT; CDR2 reads YYEEEE. The CDR3 loop reads CASSPGVTSSYERYF. The DNA of the CDR3 is TGTGCCAGCAGCCCAGGCGTGACCTCCTCCTACGAGCGGTACTTC.

This clonotype was detected many times. The chain combines TRBV11-2 with TRBJ2-7; D remains unclear. Germline V gene sequence: CDR1 SGHAT, CDR2 FQNNGV. The CDR3 has 12 amino acids. With 1 base removed from V and 6 bases from J, the gap between germline ends came to 7 bases. The CDR3 DNA reads TGTGCCAGCAGCTTAGCGCTAGGCGAGCAGTACTTC. This translates into CASSLALGEQYF.

This clonotype was observed at least ten times. At one end the junction does not follow the germline gene, possibly because of a read error. This chain connects TRBV28 to TRBJ2-1, with D maybe TRBD1 (6 bases). CDR1 is MDHEN and CDR2 is SYDVKM in the germline V gene. This CDR3 comprises 15 residues. The CDR3 reads CASSFRRPTGHLTSF. CDR3 bases: TGTGCCAGCAGTTTCCGACGCCCTACGGGACACTTAACGTCCTTC.

In this sample, this clonotype turned up many times. V is TRBV4-3 and J is TRBJ2-3, with unresolved D. CDR3 length: 15 residues. The V gene's germline CDR1 is LGHNA and CDR2 YSLEER. The V end was cut by 4 bases, the J end by 4 bases, with 15 bases between. The CDR3 region is CASSLHLLVADTQYF. The CDR3 DNA follows: TGCGCCAGCAGCCTCCATCTCCTAGTGGCAGATACGCAGTATTTT.

In its sample, this clonotype was seen many times. This chain connects TRBV28 to TRBJ1-2; TRBD1 matches 10 bases. V lost 9 bases, J lost 12 bases, and 13 bases stayed unmatched. This CDR3 spans 13 amino acids. Germline V gene lookup returns CDR1 MDHEN and CDR2 SYDVKM. The CDR3 sequence is CASRIPGQGIHTF. CDR3 sequence (DNA): TGTGCCAGTAGAATACCGGGACAGGGGATCCACACCTTC.

This clonotype has at least ten counts. The chain links TRBV10-3 to TRBJ2-5; 8 bases are a match to TRBD1. After removal of 2 bases from V and 1 base from J, the junction contained 6 bases not matched to a gene. Germline V lookup: CDR1 ENHRY, CDR2 SYGVKD. This CDR3 is built from 16 residues. The CDR3 protein is CAISEPAGTGQETQYF. As DNA, the CDR3 is TGTGCCATCAGTGAGCCGGCCGGGACAGGCCAAGAGACCCAGTACTTC.

The table lists this clonotype with many counts. This chain uses TRBV28 with TRBJ2-5; TRBD1 aligns across 9 bases. Germline-derived CDR1 and CDR2 are MDHEN and SYDVKM. The V gene end was trimmed by 8 bases and the J gene end by 3 bases; junction bases not matched to a gene: 4. The CDR3 has 13 amino acids. The CDR3 loop is CASLQGAKETQYF. Here the CDR3 DNA reads TGTGCCAGCCTACAGGGGGCAAAAGAGACCCAGTACTTC. The complete variable domain, with remaining parts taken from reference TRBV28 and TRBJ2-5, reads DVKVTQSSRYLVKRTGEKVFLECVQDMDHENMFWYRQDPGLGLRLIYFSYDVKMKEKGDIPEGYSVSREKKERFSLILESASTNQTSMYLCASLQGAKETQYFGPGTRLLVL.

This clonotype was counted ten times or more. The chain links TRBV7-6 to TRBJ2-7, with D possibly matching TRBD1 (5 bases). V shed 0 bases and J shed 0 bases, with 9 bases lying between them. CDR1 is SGHVS and CDR2 is FNYEAQ in the germline V gene. This CDR3 contains 15 residues. As DNA, the CDR3 is TGTGCCAGCAGCTTAGCGACGGACACCTCCTACGAGCAGTACTTC. Amino acids: CASSLATDTSYEQYF.

This clonotype was detected ten times or more. CDR3 region: CASSHIGRLAKNIQYF. The CDR3 DNA reads as TGTGCCAGCAGCCACATCGGACGATTAGCCAAAAACATTCAGTACTTC. This chain joins TRBV3-1 and TRBJ2-4; D not resolved. Trimming left V 3 bases short and J 0 bases short, with 12 bases between. Germline values: CDR1 LGHDT, CDR2 YNNKEL (reference sequence). There are 16 residues in the CDR3.

This sequence joins TRBV12-5 and TRBJ2-1, with D uncertain. V shed 6 bases and J shed 3 bases, with 12 bases lying between them. Germline V gives CDR1 LGHNT, CDR2 FRNRAP. This CDR3 has 14 amino acids. This chain's CDR3 is CASGNTHSYNEQFF. In DNA form, the CDR3 reads TGTGCTAGTGGCAATACCCACAGCTACAATGAGCAGTTCTTC.

This clonotype was seen many times. The chain is built from TRBV24-1 and TRBJ2-5; TRBD1 is a possible D gene (6 bases). Germline CDR1 is KGHDR and CDR2 is SFDVKD. V gave up 4 bases and J gave up 5 bases, with 13 bases separating them. CDR3 length: 14 amino acids. For the CDR3, the DNA is TGTGCCACCAGTGAGCGAGGGGGATCGGAGACCCAGTACTTC. Amino acids: CATSERGGSETQYF.

There are many counts of this clonotype. The V and J genes are TRBV25-1 and TRBJ2-2; no clear D gene. CDR1 is MGHDK, CDR2 SYGVNS, per germline. CDR3 length: 13 residues. Trimming shortened V by 5 bases and J by 6 bases, and 10 bases separated the two germline ends. As DNA, the CDR3 is TGTGCCAGCAGTACAGTGTCCGCCGGGGAGCTGTTTTTT. It codes for CASSTVSAGELFF.

This clonotype was found many times. This rearrangement joins TRBV5-6 to TRBJ1-5; D call uncertain. The CDR3 totals 15 residues. Germline CDR1 is SGHDT and CDR2 is YYEEEE. The ends were cut back, 2 bases at V and 5 bases at J, with 14 bases in the middle. The chain's CDR3 is CASSFGQAGDQPQHF. The CDR3 DNA sequence: TGTGCCAGCAGCTTCGGCCAGGCCGGGGATCAGCCCCAGCATTTT.

Many counts were recorded for this clonotype. The V call is TRBV11-2, the J call TRBJ1-1; weak D call: TRBD1 (6 bases). CDR1 and CDR2 from the germline V gene are SGHAT and FQNNGV. With 4 bases removed from V and 1 base from J, the gap between germline ends came to 16 bases. The CDR3 length is 16 residues. CDR3 DNA: TGTGCCAGCAGCTCGCCCAGACAGGTGCCGAACACTGAAGCTTTCTTT. It specifies CASSSPRQVPNTEAFF.

This clonotype appeared many times. The rearrangement joins TRBV28 to TRBJ2-7; 10 bases map to TRBD2. The germline gives CDR1 MDHEN, CDR2 SYDVKM. The CDR3 consists of 15 residues. V gave up 1 base and J gave up 3 bases; unmatched junction bases: 3. The CDR3 nucleotides read TGTGCCAGCAGTTTATTGGCTAGCGGGGGCTACGAGCAGTACTTC. This codes for CASSLLASGGYEQYF.

At least ten counts were recorded for this clonotype. The J gene is TRBJ2-5, the V gene TRBV6-5; D not certain. The CDR3 runs 14 residues. Deletions cut 0 bases from V and 1 base from J, with 6 bases between. Germline V gives CDR1 MNHEY, CDR2 SVGAGI. The CDR3 DNA sequence: TGTGCCAGCAGTTACTCAGGACCCCAAGAGACCCAGTACTTC. Translating it yields CASSYSGPQETQYF.

There are many counts of this clonotype. V usage is TRBV5-5 and J usage is TRBJ1-1; possibly TRBD1 for D (6 bases). The CDR3 runs 15 residues. V was trimmed by 0 bases and J by 1 base, leaving 10 bases between them. The germline V gene has CDR1 SGHKS and CDR2 YYEKEE (reference sequence). The CDR3 reads CASSLGGARNTEAFF. The DNA for the CDR3 is TGTGCCAGCAGCTTGGGGGGGGCCAGGAACACTGAAGCTTTCTTT. Using reference TRBV5-5 and TRBJ1-1 for the parts outside the CDR3, the full variable domain is DAGVTQSPTHLIKTRGQQVTLRCSPISGHKSVSWYQQVLGQGPQFIFQYYEKEERGRGNFPDRFSARQFPNYSSELNVNALLLGDSALYLCASSLGGARNTEAFFGQGTRLTVV.

This clonotype has ten or more counts. The chain is built from TRBV11-1 and TRBJ2-3, with TRBD2 as a possible D gene (6 bases). Germline V gene lookup returns CDR1 SGHAT and CDR2 FQDESV (reference sequence). Trimming left V 5 bases short and J 7 bases short, with 31 bases between. This CDR3 has 19 residues. The CDR3 sequence: CASSQSSAARGEKRNTQYF. The CDR3 nucleotides are TGTGCCAGCAGCCAATCTAGCGCCGCGCGGGGAGAAAAACGAAATACGCAGTATTTT.

The table lists this clonotype with many counts. The rearrangement joins TRBV7-6 to TRBJ2-7; 7 bases are shared with TRBD2. Germline V lookup: CDR1 SGHVS, CDR2 FNYEAQ. V lost 4 bases and J lost 3; bases outside the gene matches: 6. This CDR3 spans 14 amino acids. The CDR3 protein is CASSSGLVIYEQYF. The CDR3 DNA sequence: TGTGCCAGCAGCTCCGGACTAGTAATCTACGAGCAGTACTTC.

There are many counts of this clonotype. The rearrangement uses TRBV3-1 and TRBJ1-2, with 8 nucleotides matching TRBD1. The CDR3 is 18 residues long. With V trimmed by 3 bases and J by 2 bases, 14 bases remained unmatched. Germline assignment: CDR1 LGHDT and CDR2 YNNKEL (reference sequence). Here the CDR3 DNA reads TGTGCCAGCAGCCAGGAGACCCCTCGGACAGGGTCGAACTATGGCTACACCTTC. Its translation is CASSQETPRTGSNYGYTF.

The gene calls are TRBV4-1 and TRBJ1-1, with D hard to call. CDR3 size: 13 residues. The germline V gene encodes CDR1 MGHRA and CDR2 YSYEKL. The V gene lost 4 bases and the J gene lost 1 base, with 7 bases spanning the gap. CDR3 amino acids: CASSPPENTEAFF. Here the CDR3 DNA reads TGCGCCAGCAGCCCCCCGGAGAACACTGAAGCTTTCTTT.

This clonotype was observed a handful of times. V is TRBV7-7 and J is TRBJ1-5; 7 bases map to TRBD1. The J segment lost 0 bases and the V segment lost 1 base, leaving 12 bases of the junction unmatched. The germline CDR1 and CDR2 sequences are SSHAT and FNYEAQ (reference sequence). The CDR3 runs 19 residues. The CDR3 spells CASSLGWGTAQYSNQPQHF. The CDR3 bases are TGTGCCAGCAGCTTAGGGTGGGGGACAGCTCAGTATAGCAATCAGCCCCAGCATTTT. The variable domain in full, with the rest retrieved from reference TRBV7-7 and TRBJ1-5, is GAGVSQSPRYKVTKRGQDVTLRCDPISSHATLYWYQQALGQGPEFLTYFNYEAQPDKSGLPSDRFSAERPEGSISTLTIQRTEQRDSAMYRCASSLGWGTAQYSNQPQHFGDGTRLSIL.

This clonotype was picked up many times. This rearrangement joins TRBV5-1 to TRBJ2-7; 8 bases match TRBD1. V was clipped by 0 bases and J by 3 bases; unmatched bases: 11. Germline lookup yields CDR1 SGHRS and CDR2 YFSETQ. The CDR3 covers 17 residues. CDR3 DNA: TGCGCCAGCAGCTTGGCATCCCGGGACAGGCATCTCTACGAGCAGTACTTC. Protein: CASSLASRDRHLYEQYF.

This clonotype appeared many times. CDR3 nucleotides: TGTGCCAGCAGTTCACGACAGGGCGGCACCGGGGAGCTGTTTTTT. Protein sequence: CASSSRQGGTGELFF. The genes are TRBV27 and TRBJ2-2, with 7 positions matching TRBD1. J gave up 4 bases and V 4 bases, and 6 bases lay outside the gene matches. CDR3 length equals 15 residues. CDR1 MNHEY and CDR2 SMNVEV come from the germline V gene (reference sequence).

This clonotype has ten or more counts. The chain joins TRBV27 to TRBJ1-6; D may be TRBD1 (5 bases). Germline lookup yields CDR1 MNHEY and CDR2 SMNVEV (reference sequence). The CDR3 length is 16 residues. With 7 bases removed from V and 7 bases from J, the gap between germline ends came to 20 bases. The CDR3 coding sequence is TGTGCCAGCACCTTGATAGCGGGGGGTGGGAATTCACCCCTCCACTTT. It specifies CASTLIAGGGNSPLHF.